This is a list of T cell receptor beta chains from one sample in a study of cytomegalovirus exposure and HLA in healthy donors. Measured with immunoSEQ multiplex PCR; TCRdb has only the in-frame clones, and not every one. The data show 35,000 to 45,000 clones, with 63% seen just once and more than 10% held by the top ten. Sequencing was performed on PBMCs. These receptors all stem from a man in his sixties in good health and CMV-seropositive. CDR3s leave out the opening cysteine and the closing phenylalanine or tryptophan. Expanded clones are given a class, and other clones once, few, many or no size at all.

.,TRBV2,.,ASRPGLASYEQY
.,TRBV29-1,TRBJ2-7,SVRDSAYEQY
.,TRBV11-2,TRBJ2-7,ATGLAGGNYEQY
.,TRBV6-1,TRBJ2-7,ASRGLAGAAEQY
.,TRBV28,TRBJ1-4,ASSPWSSTNEKLF
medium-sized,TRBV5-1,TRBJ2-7,ASSWTTGLTYEQY
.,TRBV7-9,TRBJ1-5,ASSQGGSQPQH
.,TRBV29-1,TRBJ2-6,SVDTRRGAGANVLT
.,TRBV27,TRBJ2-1,ASADRGGLKF
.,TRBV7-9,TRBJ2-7,ASSLLAGGNEQY
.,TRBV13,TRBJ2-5,ASSPRRDQETQY
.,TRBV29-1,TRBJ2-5,SVVDDREALYRGTGAQY
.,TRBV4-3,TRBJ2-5,ASSQGFAGVRETQY
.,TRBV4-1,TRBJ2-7,ASSRDTGLIMYEQY
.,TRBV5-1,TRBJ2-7,ASSFGLAGGYQREQY
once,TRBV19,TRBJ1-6,ASTRHRDNSPLH
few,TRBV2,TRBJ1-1,ASSPTAEAF
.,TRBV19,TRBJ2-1,ASSIAGQGGPYNEQF
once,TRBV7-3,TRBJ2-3,ASSLGQGQDTQY
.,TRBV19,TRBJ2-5,ASSIVGSGRETQY
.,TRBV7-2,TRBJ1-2,ASSTDTSSPGNYGYT
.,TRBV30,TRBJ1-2,AWRLQGSYGYT
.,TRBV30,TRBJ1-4,AWSEQGASREKLF
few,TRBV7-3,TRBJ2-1,ASSLGGLAGAGDNEQF
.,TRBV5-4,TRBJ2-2,ASTNFVTGELF
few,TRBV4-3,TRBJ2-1,ASSPGTSGGGNEQF
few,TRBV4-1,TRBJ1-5,ASSRDRGVGQPQH
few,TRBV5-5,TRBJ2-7,ASSPQGTGANSYEQY